This T cell receptor beta chain was profiled in a study of blood T cell repertoires in COVID-19 (dated by TCRdb to 2018 to 2020). General notes on the study: The collaborator samples originated in the United States, Italy and Spain and spanned the acute and convalescent phases of COVID-19. The prospective study material was composed of cDNA or gDNA derived from T cells, B-cell-depleted T cells, or PBMCs. Deeply sampled blood TCRbeta repertoires from subjects exposed to, actively infected with, or recovered from COVID-19 were included in the dataset. The repertoires were made available in a free public database intended to serve as a resource for research on the immune response to SARS-CoV-2. The samples were drawn from the first 160 participants of the ongoing ImmuneRACE study and from under 1,500 subjects provided by 6 global collaborators. The sample metadata nearly always contained a de-identified subject ID, COVID-19 status, age in years and sex. HLA class I and class II types, where available, came from metadata supplied by the sample provider rather than from assay-based typing. Findings and caveats that apply to the study as a whole: Clinical and demographic metadata were provided uncurated, with the amount varying by source and participant.

The immunoSEQ Assay, a bias-controlled multiplex PCR, was used to amplify TCRbeta CDR3 regions from genomic DNA. As for the original processing: Nucleated cell counts per sample were estimated from amplification of reference gene primers within the assay. To quantify the absolute abundance of each unique TCRbeta CDR3 rearrangement, sequence reads were collapsed and filtered. For each sample, productive Simpson clonality was calculated as the square root of Simpson's diversity index over productive rearrangements. TCRdb took this table from immuneACCESS and kept in-frame rearrangements with V and J called. Such tables lack part of the clones; where checked against another copy, unresolved V genes explain under half of the gap, and the rest is unexplained. V, J and clone size are taken as reported in that table, and D and trimming were inferred from the DNA itself. In this sample the table shows 35,000 to 45,000 clones, about 70% of which occur a single time. The ten largest clones add up to around 64% of the sample.

Each collaborating institution followed its own protocols to collect whole blood in K2EDTA tubes. Collaborator samples were shipped for TCRbeta analysis as frozen whole blood, isolated PBMCs, or DNA extracted from either sample type. Notes on this clone: Its target antigen remains unknown. No much larger clonotype is one base removed from it; base qualities were not supplied.

Sequences ENHRY (CDR1) and SYGVKD (CDR2) are obtained from the germline V gene. V drops 4 bases and J drops 4 bases, leaving 10 bases in between. The CDR3 starts with the cysteine, ends with the phenylalanine, and has 14 residues. The read is trimmed to its CDR3 DNA, 42 bases read in frame from base 1. The sequencing input was peripheral blood. The TCR comes from an older man with acute or convalescent COVID-19. The sequence joins TRBV10-3 to TRBJ2-2; the D gene remains uncertain. Here is the DNA: TGTGCCATCAGTGGCCCTGTAGCCACCGGGGAGCTGTTTTTT. It is translated as CAISGPVATGELFF.